This entry lists 3 T cell receptor beta chains sequenced from one sample in a study of shared clonotypes between healthy human individuals (dated by TCRdb to 2020 to 2021). Libraries were prepared through the immunoSEQ multiplex PCR assay. TCRdb mirrors the immuneACCESS table, restricted to in-frame sequences. Some clones are absent from its copies; in checked studies, under half trace to an unresolved V gene, and the reason for the others is unknown. In all, the sample holds nearly 750,000 clones, and just under 75% of those were seen once. Jointly, the top ten make up about 1.8% of the sample. The sequenced sample consisted of memory CD4+ T cells sorted from blood. According to the study, the label for this sample's cell subset or site signals: CD45RA-negative fraction. These receptors were collected from a woman in her 30s in good health.

The chain couples TRBV19 to TRBJ1-1; D may be TRBD1 (5 bases). The V gene lost 0 bases and the J gene lost 1 base, with 9 bases spanning the gap. This CDR3 has 15 residues. Per germline, CDR1 LNHDA and CDR2 SQIVND (reference sequence). DNA for the CDR3: TGTGCCAGTAGTATAGACTTGACAGCGAACACTGAAGCTTTCTTT. As protein: CASSIDLTANTEAFF. Full variable domain (missing parts from reference TRBV19 and TRBJ1-1): DGGITQSPKYLFRKEGQNVTLSCEQNLNHDAMYWYRQDPGQGLRLIYYSQIVNDFQKGDIAEGYSVSREKKESFPLTVTSAQKNPTAFYLCASSIDLTANTEAFFGQGTRLTVV.

J is TRBJ1-1 and V is TRBV6-6, with D hard to call. Per the germline V gene, CDR1 is MNHNY and CDR2 is SVGAGI (reference sequence). Deletions cut 2 bases from V and 0 bases from J, with 7 bases between. The length of the CDR3 is 14 residues. In nucleotides, the CDR3 is TGTGCCAGCAGTTACCTCGGGGTGAACACTGAAGCTTTCTTT. This encodes CASSYLGVNTEAFF.

This chain links TRBV7-2 with TRBJ2-3; possible D gene TRBD2, 5 bases. The CDR3 spans 14 residues. Germline lookup yields CDR1 SGHTA and CDR2 FQGNSA. V lost 7 bases and J 0 bases, leaving 11 bases between the germline ends. Here the CDR3 reads CASKERTSTDTQYF. The CDR3 nucleotides are TGTGCCAGCAAAGAGCGGACTAGCACAGATACGCAGTATTTT.